The 21 T cell receptor beta chains given below trace back to one sample, sequenced in a study of blood T cell repertoires in COVID-19. Repertoires were generated with immunoSEQ multiplex PCR, while TCRdb's copy carries only in-frame clones and drops some. The data show roughly 200,000 clones, with 70% to 90% seen just once and approximately 11% held by the top ten. Sequenced input: peripheral blood. These receptors all stem from a human donor with active or convalescent COVID-19. The donor label of this sample is uncertain.

CDR3 amino acids: CASSLGQGPKGANVLTF. Here the CDR3 DNA reads TGCGCCAGCAGCTTGGGGCAGGGGCCGAAGGGGGCCAACGTCCTGACTTTC. V and J are TRBV5-1 and TRBJ2-6; weak D call: TRBD1 (6 bases). The V end lost 0 bases, the J end lost 4 bases, and 14 bases lay between the germline ends. CDR3 length: 17 residues. Germline values: CDR1 SGHRS, CDR2 YFSETQ.

This sequence joins TRBV28 and TRBJ2-2; no definite D call. The germline V gene encodes CDR1 MDHEN and CDR2 SYDVKM. The CDR3 is made up of 15 amino acids. V lost 7 bases and J 6 bases, leaving 18 bases between the germline ends. For the CDR3, the DNA is TGTGCCAGCACCCCCGGGTCGCTGCCGGCCGGGGAGCTGTTTTTT. Protein product: CASTPGSLPAGELFF.

This chain links TRBV29-1 with TRBJ1-5; no definite D call. Deletions cut 4 bases from V and 3 bases from J, with 10 bases between. This CDR3 comprises 13 residues. Per germline, CDR1 SQVTM and CDR2 ANQGSEA. The CDR3 region is CSVASGLNQPQHF. CDR3 bases: TGCAGCGTTGCATCCGGACTCAATCAGCCCCAGCATTTT.

This chain uses TRBV6-5 with TRBJ2-7, with 8 bases matching TRBD1. The CDR3 contains 15 residues. CDR1 MNHEY and CDR2 SVGAGI come from the germline V gene. After removal of 5 bases from V and 5 bases from J, the junction contained 11 bases not matched to a gene. CDR3 nucleotide sequence: TGTGCCAGCAGTAATGGACAGGGAAGCAGGAACGAGCAGTACTTC. Translation gives CASSNGQGSRNEQYF.

The chain employs TRBV27 and TRBJ2-7; 10 bases map to TRBD1. Unmatched junction bases numbered 3, after V lost 5 bases and J lost 2 bases. The CDR3 consists of 14 residues. CDR1 MNHEY and CDR2 SMNVEV come from the germline V gene (reference sequence). CDR3 nucleotides: TGTGCCAGCAGTCTCGACAGGGGGCCCTACGAGCAGTACTTC. Translation: CASSLDRGPYEQYF.

CDR3 loop: CASSLVGGPYEQYF. The CDR3 DNA reads as TGTGCCAGCAGCTTAGTGGGGGGGCCCTACGAGCAGTACTTC. The gene calls are TRBV13 and TRBJ2-7; D may be TRBD2 (7 bases). V was pared by 1 base and J by 2 bases, with 9 bases between. Germline-derived CDR1 and CDR2 are PRHDT and FYEKMQ (reference sequence). The CDR3 sequence is 14 residues long. The entire variable domain, with the rest obtained from reference TRBV13 and TRBJ2-7, is as follows: AAGVIQSPRHLIKEKRETATLKCYPIPRHDTVYWYQQGPGQDPQFLISFYEKMQSDKGSIPDRFSAQQFSDYHSELNMSSLELGDSALYFCASSLVGGPYEQYFGPGTRLTVT.

A word on this clone: This same CDR3 is encoded by further DNA sequences in the sample. This chain joins TRBV18 and TRBJ1-5; D might be TRBD1 (6 bases). This CDR3 is 15 amino acids long. Trimming pared 2 bases from V and 2 bases from J, leaving 10 bases between. Germline V gene sequence: CDR1 KGHSH, CDR2 LQKENI. CDR3: CASSPTGGGNQPQHF. For the CDR3, the DNA is TGTGCCAGCTCACCAACGGGGGGCGGCAATCAGCCCCAGCATTTT.

The chain links TRBV19 to TRBJ2-1, with D possibly matching TRBD2 (6 bases). The CDR3 loop spans 12 amino acids. Germline V gene sequence: CDR1 LNHDA, CDR2 SQIVND (reference sequence). Trimming took 8 bases from V and 15 from J, leaving 20 bases between them. The CDR3: CASRQVGGQAFF. The CDR3 region has the DNA TGTGCCAGTCGCCAGGTGGGGGGTCAGGCGTTCTTC.

The V call is TRBV6-2 or TRBV6-3, the J call TRBJ2-1; 9 nucleotides agree with TRBD2. CDR3 length equals 20 residues. J gave up 10 bases and V 4 bases, and 26 bases lay outside the gene matches. Germline V gene data show CDR1 as MNHEY and CDR2 as SVGEGT. DNA for the CDR3: TGTGCCAGCAGTTCCTGGCCGGGAAGGTTGGCGGGAGGGGATGTAGGCGAGCAGTTCTTC. Its protein product is CASSSWPGRLAGGDVGEQFF.

The chain is built from TRBV30 and TRBJ2-4; 8 nucleotides agree with TRBD2. V lost 2 bases and J lost 4; bases outside the gene matches: 4. This CDR3 region has 14 residues. The germline V gene has CDR1 GTSNPN and CDR2 SVGIG (reference sequence). The CDR3 here is CAWSLIAGKNIQYF. The CDR3 DNA follows: TGTGCCTGGAGTCTCATAGCGGGAAAAAACATTCAGTACTTC.

The chain carries TRBV6-6 and TRBJ1-2, with TRBD1 matching 10 bases. The CDR3 totals 15 residues. The J segment lost 5 bases and the V segment lost 5 bases, leaving 8 bases of the junction unmatched. Germline assignment: CDR1 MNHNY and CDR2 SVGAGI (reference sequence). In nucleotides, the CDR3 is TGTGCCAGCAGTCTCCGACAGGGGGCTTTGTATGGCTACACCTTC. Its protein product is CASSLRQGALYGYTF.

A few counts support this clone. This chain uses TRBV7-3 with TRBJ2-5; weak D call: TRBD2 (6 bases). Germline CDR1 reads SGHTA; CDR2 reads FQGTGA. The CDR3 spans 12 residues. V gave up 6 bases and J gave up 1 base, with 6 bases separating them. The CDR3 is CASRLAQETQYF. The CDR3 region has the DNA TGTGCCAGCAGACTAGCCCAAGAGACCCAGTACTTC.

The chain is built from TRBV27 and TRBJ2-7; no reliable D call. V was pared by 8 bases and J by 5 bases, with 7 bases between. The CDR3 runs to 10 residues. Looked up from germline, CDR1 is MNHEY and CDR2 is SMNVEV (reference sequence). The CDR3 reads CASGPHEQYF. CDR3 nucleotide sequence: TGTGCCAGCGGCCCACACGAGCAGTACTTC.

V gene TRBV10-1 combines with J gene TRBJ2-3; D unclear. Germline V CDR1 and CDR2: WNHNN, SYGVQD (reference sequence). V was cut by 4 bases and J by 0 bases, with 26 bases left in between. The CDR3 sequence is 20 residues long. The CDR3 loop reads CASSGGILEPRLGSTDTQYF. CDR3 coding DNA: TGCGCCAGCAGTGGAGGTATTTTAGAGCCTCGGCTGGGTAGCACAGATACGCAGTATTTT.

The CDR3 protein is CASSLMGQAGVADTQYF. CDR3 DNA sequence: TGTGCCAGCAGCTTAATGGGGCAAGCGGGGGTTGCAGATACGCAGTATTTT. J is TRBJ2-3 and V is TRBV7-3; the match to TRBD2 covers 8 bases. Germline CDR1 SGHTA, CDR2 FQGTGA. This CDR3 is 17 amino acids long. J lost 4 bases, V lost 1 base, and 10 bases had no gene match.

The gene calls are TRBV10-1 and TRBJ2-3; D not resolved. Trimming pared 11 bases from V and 2 bases from J, leaving 14 bases between. Germline CDR1 WNHNN, CDR2 SYGVQD (reference sequence). This CDR3 has 13 residues. CDR3 nucleotide sequence: TGCGCCTCAGCGAAGAGACCCACAGATACGCAGTATTTT. This translates into CASAKRPTDTQYF.

This clone occurred once. The genes are TRBV5-1 and TRBJ2-2, with 12 nucleotides matching TRBD2. Per the germline V gene, CDR1 is SGHRS and CDR2 is YFSETQ. CDR3 size: 18 residues. V lost 0 bases, J lost 3 bases, and 6 bases stayed unmatched. CDR3 sequence (DNA): TGCGCCAGCAGCTTGGACCTAGCGGGAGGGGATTACACCGGGGAGCTGTTTTTT. Encoded protein: CASSLDLAGGDYTGELFF.

The chain recombines TRBV4-1 with TRBJ1-1; D perhaps matches TRBD1 (6 bases). CDR1 and CDR2 from the germline V gene are MGHRA and YSYEKL. The V end was cut by 5 bases, the J end by 5 bases, with 18 bases between. The CDR3 contains 15 residues. The CDR3 DNA follows: TGCGCCAGCAGCGAGGGATGGGGAACAGGGACTGAAGCTTTCTTT. Its protein is CASSEGWGTGTEAFF.

The chain has TRBV29-1 and TRBJ2-7; D remains ambiguous. Looked up from germline, CDR1 is SQVTM and CDR2 is ANQGSEA. This CDR3 is 12 amino acids long. The V end was cut by 0 bases, the J end by 0 bases, with 3 bases between. The CDR3 DNA reads TGCAGCGTTGAAGAACACTCCTACGAGCAGTACTTC. This translates into CSVEEHSYEQYF.

The rearrangement links TRBV19 to TRBJ2-1; 10 bases map to TRBD2. CDR1 is LNHDA, CDR2 SQIVND, per germline (reference sequence). With 8 bases clipped from V and 6 bases from J, the junction kept 10 bases outside the gene matches. The CDR3 runs to 15 residues. CDR3: CASRFERGGGNEQFF. CDR3 bases: TGTGCCAGTCGGTTTGAGCGGGGGGGCGGCAATGAGCAGTTCTTC.

The CDR3 region is CASSPTRTSPEQYF. The CDR3 coding sequence is TGTGCCAGCAGCCCGACCCGGACTAGCCCCGAGCAGTACTTC. The gene calls are TRBV7-9 and TRBJ2-7, with TRBD2 matching 8 bases. The V and J ends lost 5 bases and 6 bases, in that order; junction bases with no gene match: 9. The CDR3 is made up of 14 amino acids. The germline gives CDR1 SEHNR, CDR2 FQNEAQ (reference sequence).